This T cell receptor beta chain emerged from a study of T-cell memory formation after mild COVID-19. TCRdb recomputed calls from the 5' RACE reads with MiXCR, one row per CDR3 protein. The top ten clones hold roughly an eighth of a sample with about 540,000 distinct CDR3 sequences, about a fifth of them seen once. From germline, CDR1 is LGHNA and CDR2 YNFKEQ. This CDR3 is 13 amino acids long. Trimming took off 2 bases at V and 6 bases at J, with 10 bases between the two ends. The chain uses TRBV4-2 and TRBJ1-1; D is unclear. The TCR was taken from an adult woman who had mild COVID-19 (a few samples of this study predate the infection). Cell type and time point are not known. What was sequenced was PBMCs or a T cell subset sorted from them (not recorded which). The CDR3 DNA reads as TGTGCCAGCAGCCAAATTGGTCAGGCTGAAGCTTTCTTT. Translated, it gives CASSQIGQAEAFF.